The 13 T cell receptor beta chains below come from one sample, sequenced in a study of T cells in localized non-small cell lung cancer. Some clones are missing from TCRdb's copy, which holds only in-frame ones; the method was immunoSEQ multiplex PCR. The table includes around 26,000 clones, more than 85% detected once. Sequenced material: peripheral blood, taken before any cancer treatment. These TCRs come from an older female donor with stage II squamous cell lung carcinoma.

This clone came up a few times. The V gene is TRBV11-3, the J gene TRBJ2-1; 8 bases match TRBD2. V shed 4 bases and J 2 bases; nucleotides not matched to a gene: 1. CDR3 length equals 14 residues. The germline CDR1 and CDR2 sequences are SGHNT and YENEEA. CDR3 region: CASSSGLAYNEQFF. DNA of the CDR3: TGTGCCAGCAGCTCGGGACTAGCCTACAATGAGCAGTTCTTC.

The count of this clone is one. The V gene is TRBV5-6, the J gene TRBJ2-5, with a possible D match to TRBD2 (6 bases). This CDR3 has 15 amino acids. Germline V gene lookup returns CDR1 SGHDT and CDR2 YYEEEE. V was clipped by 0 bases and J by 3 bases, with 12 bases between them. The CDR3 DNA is TGTGCCAGCAGCTTGGGTGTCGTAGCGGAAGAGACCCAGTACTTC. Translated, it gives CASSLGVVAEETQYF. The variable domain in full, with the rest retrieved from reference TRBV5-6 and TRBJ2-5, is DAGVTQSPTHLIKTRGQQVTLRCSPKSGHDTVSWYQQALGQGPQFIFQYYEEEERQRGNFPDRFSGHQFPNYSSELNVNALLLGDSALYLCASSLGVVAEETQYFGPGTRLLVL.

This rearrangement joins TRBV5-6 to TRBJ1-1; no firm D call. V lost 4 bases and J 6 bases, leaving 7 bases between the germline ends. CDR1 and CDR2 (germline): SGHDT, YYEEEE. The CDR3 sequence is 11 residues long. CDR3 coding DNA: TGTGCCAGCAGCCGAGAGTCTGAAGCTTTCTTT. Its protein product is CASSRESEAFF.

CDR3 in DNA: TGTGCCAGCAGCTTGGGACACTTCCAGGGAGATACGCAGTATTTT. Encoded protein: CASSLGHFQGDTQYF. This rearrangement joins TRBV5-8 to TRBJ2-3, with D possibly TRBD1 on 5 matching bases. V was cut by 0 bases and J by 5 bases, with 13 bases left in between. This CDR3 is 15 amino acids long. Germline assignment: CDR1 SGHTS and CDR2 YDEGEE.

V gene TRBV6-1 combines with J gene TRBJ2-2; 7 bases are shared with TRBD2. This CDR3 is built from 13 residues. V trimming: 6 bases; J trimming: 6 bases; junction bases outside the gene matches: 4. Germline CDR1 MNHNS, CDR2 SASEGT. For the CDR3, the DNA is TGTGCCAGCAGCCCAGGGAGGGCCGGGGAGCTGTTTTTT. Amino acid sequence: CASSPGRAGELFF.

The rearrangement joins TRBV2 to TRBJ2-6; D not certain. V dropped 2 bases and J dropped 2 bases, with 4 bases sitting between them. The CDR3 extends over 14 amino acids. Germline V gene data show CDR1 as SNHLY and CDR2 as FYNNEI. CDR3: CASSERAGANVLTF. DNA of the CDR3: TGTGCCAGCAGTGAACGAGCTGGGGCCAACGTCCTGACTTTC.

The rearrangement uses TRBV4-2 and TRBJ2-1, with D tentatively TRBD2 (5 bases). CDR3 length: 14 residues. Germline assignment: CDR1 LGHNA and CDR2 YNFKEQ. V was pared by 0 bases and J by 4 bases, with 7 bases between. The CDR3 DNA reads TGTGCCAGCAGCCAAGATGAGGGATACAATGAGCAGTTCTTC. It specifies CASSQDEGYNEQFF.

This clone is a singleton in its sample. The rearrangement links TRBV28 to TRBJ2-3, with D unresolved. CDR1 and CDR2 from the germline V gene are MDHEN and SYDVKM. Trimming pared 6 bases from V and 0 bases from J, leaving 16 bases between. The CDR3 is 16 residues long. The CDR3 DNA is TGTGCCAGCAGCCGCAGCACAACCCTTAGCACAGATACGCAGTATTTT. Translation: CASSRSTTLSTDTQYF.

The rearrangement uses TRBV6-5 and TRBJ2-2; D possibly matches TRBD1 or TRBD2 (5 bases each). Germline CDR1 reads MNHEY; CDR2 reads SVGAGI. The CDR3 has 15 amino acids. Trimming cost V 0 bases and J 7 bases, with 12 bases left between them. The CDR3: CASSYSSRGGGELFF. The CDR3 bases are TGTGCCAGCAGTTACTCGAGTCGGGGCGGCGGGGAGCTGTTTTTT.

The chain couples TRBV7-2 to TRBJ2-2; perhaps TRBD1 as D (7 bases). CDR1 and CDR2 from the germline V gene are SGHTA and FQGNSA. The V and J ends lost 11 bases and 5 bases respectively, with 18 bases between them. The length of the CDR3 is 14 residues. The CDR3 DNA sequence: TGTGCCTCTTCCGGGCAGGGGGGAACCGGGGAGCTGTTTTTT. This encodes CASSGQGGTGELFF.

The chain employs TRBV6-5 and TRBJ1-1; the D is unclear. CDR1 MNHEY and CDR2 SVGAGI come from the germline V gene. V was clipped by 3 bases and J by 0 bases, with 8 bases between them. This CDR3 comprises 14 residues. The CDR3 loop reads CASSYTAVNTEAFF. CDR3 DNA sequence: TGTGCCAGCAGTTATACGGCGGTGAACACTGAAGCTTTCTTT.

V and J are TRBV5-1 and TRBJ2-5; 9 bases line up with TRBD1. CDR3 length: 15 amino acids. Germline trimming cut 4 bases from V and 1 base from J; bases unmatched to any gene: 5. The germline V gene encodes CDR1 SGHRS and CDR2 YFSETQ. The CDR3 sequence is CASSRGTGPQETQYF. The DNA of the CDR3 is TGCGCCAGCAGCAGAGGGACAGGGCCCCAAGAGACCCAGTACTTC.

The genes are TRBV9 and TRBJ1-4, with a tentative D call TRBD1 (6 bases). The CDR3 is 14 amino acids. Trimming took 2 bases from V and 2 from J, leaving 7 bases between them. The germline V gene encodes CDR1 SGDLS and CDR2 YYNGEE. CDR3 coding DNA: TGTGCCAGCAGCGTGGGACACACTAATGAAAAACTGTTTTTT. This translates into CASSVGHTNEKLFF.